This T cell receptor (beta chain) was identified during a study of shared clonotypes between healthy human individuals. The germline V gene has CDR1 GTSNPN and CDR2 SVGIG (reference sequence). The CDR3 runs to 13 residues. V shed 4 bases and J shed 7 bases, with 13 bases lying between them. TCRdb's copy holds only in-frame clones and misses some; the assay was immunoSEQ multiplex PCR. The sample lists 2 million to 2.5 million clones; more than 85% were seen once. CD4+ cells underwent separation, giving CD45RA+ naive and CD45RA-negative memory subsets. The receptor was derived from a man in his late teens or twenties in good health. Some clones in this sample may be carry-over from other donors' samples. The genes are TRBV30 and TRBJ1-4; D gene uncertain. The sample was naive CD4+ T cells from PBMCs. Subset described: CD45RA+ positively selected. The CDR3 reads CAWNRRPIEKLFF. The CDR3, as DNA: TGTGCCTGGAACCGCCGACCGATTGAAAAACTGTTTTTT.